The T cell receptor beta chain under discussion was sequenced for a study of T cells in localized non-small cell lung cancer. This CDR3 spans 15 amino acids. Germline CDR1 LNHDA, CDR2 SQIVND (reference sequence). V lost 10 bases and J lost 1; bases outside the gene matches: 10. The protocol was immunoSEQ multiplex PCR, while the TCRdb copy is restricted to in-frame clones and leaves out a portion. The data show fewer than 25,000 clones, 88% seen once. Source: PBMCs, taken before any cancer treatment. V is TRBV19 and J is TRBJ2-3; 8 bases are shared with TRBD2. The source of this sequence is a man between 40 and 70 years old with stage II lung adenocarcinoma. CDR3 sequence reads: CAIGRGDLGTDTQYF. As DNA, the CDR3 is TGTGCCATCGGGAGGGGGGACTTGGGCACAGATACGCAGTATTTT. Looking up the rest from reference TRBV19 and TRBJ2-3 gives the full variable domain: DGGITQSPKYLFRKEGQNVTLSCEQNLNHDAMYWYRQDPGQGLRLIYYSQIVNDFQKGDIAEGYSVSREKKESFPLTVTSAQKNPTAFYLCAIGRGDLGTDTQYFGPGTRLTVL.